One and the same sample provided the 20 T cell receptor beta chains below, sequenced in a study of CD8+ T cells in alopecia areata. Following extraction, RNA underwent reverse transcription to cDNA, which served as the sequencing template. Only in-frame clones appear in the TCRdb table, and some are missing; sequencing was by immunoSEQ multiplex PCR. The table shows about 220,000 clones, with roughly 56% occurring only once. Noted treatment: oral pan-JAK inhibitor, 5-10 mg twice daily. This sample comprised CD4+ T cells sorted from blood, obtained at week 4, from a patient treated with tofacitinib. These receptors all stem from a human donor with alopecia areata.

This clone was detected a few times. CDR3 coding DNA: TGTGCCATCAGGAAGGGACAGGCTGGGACAGATACGCAGTATTTT. Protein product: CAIRKGQAGTDTQYF. The chain carries TRBV10-3 and TRBJ2-3; 8 positions agree with TRBD1. Trimming removed 6 bases from V and 3 bases from J; junction bases left unmatched: 8. The CDR3 is 15 amino acids. The germline V gene encodes CDR1 ENHRY and CDR2 SYGVKD.

The CDR3 is CASSPRNTEAFF. The CDR3 nucleotides are TGTGCCAGCTCACCTAGGAACACTGAAGCTTTCTTT. The gene calls are TRBV18 and TRBJ1-1; D unclear. The CDR3 covers 12 residues. With 3 bases removed from V and 1 base from J, the gap between germline ends came to 3 bases. Germline CDR1 is KGHSH and CDR2 is LQKENI. Drawing the rest from reference TRBV18 and TRBJ1-1, the complete variable domain is NAGVMQNPRHLVRRRGQEARLRCSPMKGHSHVYWYRQLPEEGLKFMVYLQKENIIDESGMPKERFSAEFPKEGPSILRIQQVVRGDSAAYFCASSPRNTEAFFGQGTRLTVV.

This rearrangement joins TRBV27 to TRBJ2-5; 8 bases fit TRBD1. There are 15 residues in the CDR3. J was trimmed by 4 bases and V by 8 bases; bases with no gene match: 12. The germline CDR1 and CDR2 sequences are MNHEY and SMNVEV (reference sequence). The CDR3 protein is CASGNGQGLGETQYF. CDR3 sequence (DNA): TGTGCCAGCGGAAACGGACAGGGCTTAGGAGAGACCCAGTACTTC.

As to this clone: Within the sample, other DNA sequences also encode this same CDR3. V gene TRBV30 combines with J gene TRBJ1-1; the D is unclear. CDR3 size: 14 residues. Per the germline V gene, CDR1 is GTSNPN and CDR2 is SVGIG (reference sequence). Deletions cut 0 bases from V and 0 bases from J, with 8 bases between. The CDR3 loop reads CAWSVGQLNTEAFF. DNA of the CDR3: TGTGCCTGGAGTGTAGGTCAGCTGAACACTGAAGCTTTCTTT.

This clone showed up just once. The chain combines TRBV7-2 with TRBJ2-7; possibly TRBD1 or TRBD2 for D (7 bases each). In germline, CDR1 is SGHTA, CDR2 FQGNSA. There are 15 residues in the CDR3. Trimming pared 5 bases from V and 2 bases from J, leaving 16 bases between. CDR3 protein: CASSPQGGPPYEQYF. The CDR3 DNA is TGTGCCAGCAGCCCCCAGGGGGGGCCCCCCTACGAGCAGTACTTC.

The V call is TRBV4-3, the J call TRBJ2-1; D possibly uses TRBD1 or TRBD2 (6 bases each). CDR1 and CDR2 (germline): LGHNA, YSLEER. Deletions cut 0 bases from V and 15 bases from J, with 24 bases between. This CDR3 spans 16 amino acids. The CDR3: CASSQDLRGAWDWRFF. The CDR3 nucleotides read TGCGCCAGCAGCCAAGATCTAAGGGGGGCGTGGGACTGGCGGTTCTTC.

This sequence joins TRBV6-5 and TRBJ1-6; the match to TRBD1 covers 7 bases. J was trimmed by 6 bases and V by 6 bases; bases with no gene match: 8. This CDR3 comprises 15 residues. Germline CDR1 reads MNHEY; CDR2 reads SVGAGI. Here the CDR3 reads CASSPDRSFNSPLHF. The DNA for the CDR3 is TGTGCCAGCAGCCCGGACAGGAGTTTTAATTCACCCCTCCACTTT.

Comments on this clone: One end of the junction varies from germline; a read error may be responsible. The rearrangement uses TRBV23-1 and TRBJ1-5, with a tentative D call TRBD1 (6 bases). TRBV23-1 is classed as an ORF, of uncertain function. The CDR3 is made up of 16 amino acids. Written as DNA, the CDR3 is TGCGCCAGCAGTCCGCTCTCGGGGGGGGGCAACCAGCCCCAGCATTTT. It encodes CASSPLSGGGNQPQHF.

This chain uses TRBV30 with TRBJ2-2; D is undetermined. This CDR3 has 11 amino acids. Trimming left V 1 base short and J 6 bases short, with 3 bases between. Germline lookup yields CDR1 GTSNPN and CDR2 SVGIG (reference sequence). The chain's CDR3 is CAWSGPGELFF. The DNA of the CDR3 is TGTGCCTGGAGTGGTCCCGGGGAGCTGTTTTTT.

The genes are TRBV29-1 and TRBJ2-7, with D possibly being TRBD1 (6 bases). The germline gives CDR1 SQVTM, CDR2 ANQGSEA. The CDR3 is made up of 15 amino acids. Between the trimmed V and J ends, which lost 3 bases and 2 bases, there was a span of 17 bases. The CDR3 DNA is TGCAGCGTTGAGGAACAGGGTCGCGAGACCTACGAGCAGTACTTC. This encodes CSVEEQGRETYEQYF.

CDR3 in amino acids: CASSFLSGGGLYGYTF. The CDR3 DNA follows: TGTGCCAGCAGTTTTCTGTCGGGGGGAGGATTATATGGCTACACCTTC. The rearrangement uses TRBV27 and TRBJ1-2; a weak D match, TRBD1 (5 bases). Germline V lookup: CDR1 MNHEY, CDR2 SMNVEV (reference sequence). With 3 bases removed from V and 5 bases from J, the gap between germline ends came to 19 bases. CDR3 size: 16 residues.

This clone has more than one count but fewer than ten. The rearrangement links TRBV30 to TRBJ2-5, with 8 positions matching TRBD1. This CDR3 region has 14 residues. The germline CDR1 and CDR2 sequences are GTSNPN and SVGIG (reference sequence). V lost 2 bases, J lost 5 bases, and 7 bases stayed unmatched. The CDR3 DNA sequence: TGTGCCTGGAGTTGGCAGGGGGCTAGGGAGACCCAGTACTTC. This translates into CAWSWQGARETQYF.

This chain joins TRBV15 and TRBJ1-5; D possibly corresponds to TRBD1 (6 bases). The CDR3 loop spans 14 amino acids. CDR1 and CDR2 from the germline V gene are LNHNV and YYDKDF (reference sequence). The V and J ends lost 1 base and 5 bases respectively, with 9 bases between them. CDR3 nucleotide sequence: TGTGCCACCAGCAGAGGGGGGGGCGATCAGCCCCAGCATTTT. Translating gives CATSRGGGDQPQHF.

The V gene is TRBV15, the J gene TRBJ1-5; 7 bases match TRBD1. Germline V gene lookup returns CDR1 LNHNV and CDR2 YYDKDF (reference sequence). The V gene end was trimmed by 3 bases and the J gene end by 2 bases; junction bases not matched to a gene: 4. CDR3 size: 15 residues. The chain's CDR3 is CATSRPGTGNQPQHF. The CDR3 coding sequence is TGTGCCACCAGCAGGCCAGGGACAGGCAATCAGCCCCAGCATTTT.

The gene calls are TRBV4-3 and TRBJ1-2; TRBD1 might be the D (5 bases). This CDR3 is 14 amino acids long. Trimming took off 1 base at V and 4 bases at J, with 10 bases between the two ends. Looked up from germline, CDR1 is LGHNA and CDR2 is YSLEER. The CDR3, as DNA: TGCGCCAGCAGCCAAGCAGGGAACCGCTATGGCTACACCTTC. Translating gives CASSQAGNRYGYTF.

The chain couples TRBV29-1 to TRBJ2-5, with 8 bases matching TRBD1. The CDR3 is 16 amino acids. The J segment lost 3 bases and the V segment lost 2 bases, leaving 11 bases of the junction unmatched. In germline, CDR1 is SQVTM, CDR2 ANQGSEA. Here the CDR3 DNA reads TGCAGCGTTGAAACCCGCCTTAGACAGGGGAAAGAGACCCAGTACTTC. Its translation is CSVETRLRQGKETQYF.

Only a few counts were recorded for this clone. The chain uses TRBV29-1 and TRBJ2-2; D unclear. This CDR3 is 13 amino acids long. V gave up 5 bases and J gave up 5 bases, with 12 bases separating them. Germline assignment: CDR1 SQVTM and CDR2 ANQGSEA. The CDR3 spells CSVSERLTGELFF. CDR3 in DNA: TGCAGCGTTTCGGAGAGATTGACCGGGGAGCTGTTTTTT.

In its sample, this clone was seen many times. Other nucleotide sequences from this sample produce the same CDR3. The chain employs TRBV7-2 and TRBJ2-1; 14 bases are a match to TRBD2. This CDR3 is 16 amino acids long. CDR1 is SGHTA and CDR2 is FQGNSA in the germline V gene. V lost 5 bases to trimming and J lost 5 bases; unmatched junction nucleotides: 5. This CDR3 is CASSPSGLAGDNEQFF. CDR3 in DNA: TGTGCCAGCAGCCCATCGGGACTAGCGGGGGACAATGAGCAGTTCTTC. The full variable domain, rest sourced from reference TRBV7-2 and TRBJ2-1, is GAGVSQSPSNKVTEKGKDVELRCDPISGHTALYWYRQSLGQGLEFLIYFQGNSAPDKSGLPSDRFSAERTGGSVSTLTIQRTQQEDSAVYLCASSPSGLAGDNEQFFGPGTRLTVL.

The J gene is TRBJ1-2, the V gene TRBV4-3; a weak D match, TRBD1 (5 bases). Trimming removed 0 bases at V and 3 bases at J, with 11 bases between. The CDR3 has 15 amino acids. Germline CDR1 is LGHNA and CDR2 is YSLEER. The CDR3 loop is CASSQDRVVDYGYTF. The CDR3 region has the DNA TGCGCCAGCAGCCAAGACAGGGTCGTTGACTATGGCTACACCTTC.

This clone was seen a few times. The rearrangement joins TRBV7-9 to TRBJ1-2, with D tentatively TRBD1 (6 bases). Germline V lookup: CDR1 SEHNR, CDR2 FQNEAQ (reference sequence). The CDR3 sequence is 14 residues long. V shed 5 bases and J shed 4 bases, with 14 bases lying between them. The CDR3 loop is CASSPDGGAYGYTF. The DNA for the CDR3 is TGTGCCAGCAGCCCAGACGGGGGGGCCTATGGCTACACCTTC.